The subject of this entry is one TCR beta chain. The CDR3 runs to 15 residues. Between the trimmed V and J ends, which lost 4 bases and 4 bases, there was a span of 16 bases. The germline CDR1 and CDR2 sequences are MGHRA and YSYEKL. The data belong to a study of CD8 T cells in Susac syndrome. The TEMRA cells underwent FACS enrichment, while the CD8+ and CD4+ T cells underwent negative isolation. The RNA, roughly 0.45 to 1 ug, was put through reverse transcription using random hexamers. The amplification used immunoSEQ multiplex PCR on TCR beta CDR3; it spanned 54 Vbeta and 13 Jbeta. TCRdb analysed the immunoSEQ multiplex PCR reads with MiXCR anew, one entry per CDR3 protein. This table has more than 70,000 distinct CDR3 sequences, over 80% appearing once.

The sample was CD8+ T cells from PBMCs. J is TRBJ1-1 and V is TRBV4-1, with a weak D call TRBD1 (5 bases). This TCR was sampled from a human donor in good health. The CDR3 spells CASSRGRQSGTEAFF. CDR3 DNA: TGCGCCAGCAGCCGGGGCCGACAGAGTGGCACTGAAGCTTTCTTT.